This T cell receptor beta chain was sequenced in a study of a mutant IDH1 vaccine in newly diagnosed glioma. Whole-study context: All eight of the vaccinations patients received fell in weeks 1, 3, 5, 7, 11, 15, 19 and 23.

Time point defined: week 11, during vaccination. All doses held 300 ug of mutant IDH1 20-mer peptide, with topical imiquimod. To note about this clone: Its antigen is unidentified.

Findings of the study overall: Whatever changes occurred in top peripheral T cell clonotypes seemed unrelated to pseudoprogression.

The CDR3 runs 19 residues. The germline CDR1 and CDR2 sequences are SGDLS and YYNGEE. With V trimmed by 0 bases and J by 0 bases, 9 bases remained unmatched. Method: immunoSEQ multiplex PCR; TCRdb's copy keeps in-frame clones and lacks some. The sample lists approximately 110,000 clones; roughly nine tenths were seen once. Sample: PBMCs, taken from a glioma patient whose treatment included an IDH1 peptide vaccine. The TCR sequence derives from a woman in her fifties or sixties with glioma. The chain couples TRBV9 to TRBJ2-6, with 7 bases that match TRBD2. The CDR3 nucleotides read TGTGCCAGCAGCGTAGGGGGAGGGCTGGCCGTCTCTGGGGCCAACGTCCTGACTTTC. Translating it yields CASSVGGGLAVSGANVLTF.